A single T cell receptor (beta chain) is shown here with its context. The data were obtained in a study of blood T cell repertoires in COVID-19. At the level of the study: COVID-19 samples from acute and convalescent phases originated in the United States, Italy and Spain. T cells, B-cell-depleted T cells, or PBMCs supplied cDNA or gDNA.

Source study methods: Reference gene primer amplification in the assay estimated nucleated cell counts. The protocol was immunoSEQ multiplex PCR, while the TCRdb copy is restricted to in-frame clones and leaves out a portion. V and J calls and clone size are those listed in that table; D and trimming were worked out from the DNA. This table has under 150,000 clones, about 83% appearing once. Sequencing was carried out using peripheral blood. This clonotype originated in a man aged 35 to 55 with active or convalescent COVID-19.

The CDR3 region is CASSSWTSGGVTYEQYF. CDR3 in DNA: TGTGCCAGTAGTTCGTGGACTAGCGGGGGGGTAACCTACGAGCAGTACTTC. This chain joins TRBV19 and TRBJ2-7, with 15 bases lining up with TRBD2. The CDR3 length is 17 residues. Germline CDR1 is LNHDA and CDR2 is SQIVND (reference sequence). Germline trimming cut 5 bases from V and 2 bases from J; bases unmatched to any gene: 7. The full variable domain, completed using reference TRBV19 and TRBJ2-7, is DGGITQSPKYLFRKEGQNVTLSCEQNLNHDAMYWYRQDPGQGLRLIYYSQIVNDFQKGDIAEGYSVSREKKESFPLTVTSAQKNPTAFYLCASSSWTSGGVTYEQYFGPGTRLTVT.